These 10 T cell receptor beta chains were all obtained from the same sample, sequenced in a study of Ad26.COV2.S vaccination and SARS-CoV-2 variants. Sequencing was performed with immunoSEQ multiplex PCR; in TCRdb, only in-frame clones are kept and a portion is missing. This sample has roughly 420,000 clones, with roughly 89% found just once. Treatment noted: around 19 received Ad26.COV2.S at low or high dose, single or two shots; roughly five received placebo; per-sample allocation not given. Following the first vaccine or placebo injection, samples were taken on day 63. The sample was peripheral blood, taken in a trial of Ad26.COV2.S vaccine versus placebo. These receptors originate from a person aged 18-65 years who received the Ad26.COV2.S COVID-19 vaccine or a placebo.

This sequence joins TRBV7-2 and TRBJ2-1; TRBD2 is a possible D gene (5 bases). The germline V gene has CDR1 SGHTA and CDR2 FQGNSA. Trimming took 0 bases from V and 12 from J, leaving 15 bases between them. The CDR3 is made up of 14 amino acids. The CDR3 sequence is CASSLAHRGLGQFF. DNA for the CDR3: TGTGCCAGCAGCTTAGCCCACAGAGGGCTCGGGCAGTTCTTC.

The CDR3 nucleotides are TGCGCCAGCAGCCCATTTATTGGAAGTGCTGAAGCTTTCTTT. Protein: CASSPFIGSAEAFF. The chain has TRBV4-3 and TRBJ1-1; D gene uncertain. CDR1 LGHNA and CDR2 YSLEER come from the germline V gene. The CDR3 contains 14 residues. The V end lost 4 bases, the J end lost 6 bases, and 15 bases lay between the germline ends.

V is TRBV18 and J is TRBJ2-2; possibly TRBD2 for D (5 bases). The CDR3 loop spans 13 amino acids. Deletions cut 6 bases from V and 1 base from J, with 6 bases between. Per the germline V gene, CDR1 is KGHSH and CDR2 is LQKENI. CDR3 loop: CASSRENTGELFF. CDR3 bases: TGTGCCAGCTCGAGGGAGAACACCGGGGAGCTGTTTTTT.

Regarding this clone: The sample carries other DNA sequences with the same CDR3. V usage is TRBV7-2 and J usage is TRBJ1-6; D perhaps matches TRBD1 (6 bases). This CDR3 is built from 13 residues. V shed 1 base and J shed 9 bases, with 7 bases lying between them. CDR1 and CDR2 from the germline V gene are SGHTA and FQGNSA. CDR3: CASSLGGGSPLHF. The CDR3 DNA reads TGTGCCAGCAGCTTAGGAGGGGGTTCACCCCTCCACTTT.

The V gene is TRBV7-2, the J gene TRBJ2-7; D gene uncertain. V shed 2 bases and J shed 5 bases, with 10 bases lying between them. Germline V CDR1 and CDR2: SGHTA, FQGNSA. The CDR3 covers 13 residues. The CDR3 nucleotides are TGTGCCAGCAGCTTAAACTACTGGGACGAGCAGTACGTC. Protein product: CASSLNYWDEQYV.

The chain joins TRBV7-2 to TRBJ2-7; 8 bases fit TRBD2. The CDR3 is made up of 16 amino acids. Germline V gene sequence: CDR1 SGHTA, CDR2 FQGNSA. Trimming removed 5 bases from V and 3 bases from J; junction bases left unmatched: 12. CDR3 protein: CASSQGTAAGGYEQYV. CDR3 bases: TGTGCCAGCAGCCAGGGTACGGCGGCGGGGGGCTACGAGCAGTACGTC.

V is TRBV7-3 and J is TRBJ1-2; no definite D call. Between the trimmed V and J ends, which lost 5 bases and 8 bases, there was a span of 15 bases. The CDR3 has 13 amino acids. Germline V gene data show CDR1 as SGHTA and CDR2 as FQGTGA. The CDR3 DNA sequence: TGTGCCAGCAGCAGGACCGCGGGCGGGGGCTACACCTTC. Its protein product is CASSRTAGGGYTF.

Of note for this clone: The same CDR3 also results from other DNA sequences found in this sample. The gene calls are TRBV18 and TRBJ2-7; 9 bases are a match to TRBD2. The CDR3 contains 15 residues. J gave up 4 bases and V 3 bases, and 7 bases lay outside the gene matches. In germline, CDR1 is KGHSH, CDR2 LQKENI. In DNA, the CDR3 is TGTGCCAGCTCACCCCCGGGGCGGGGGGGATACGAGCAGTACTTC. Translating it yields CASSPPGRGGYEQYF. Combining the CDR3 with reference TRBV18 and TRBJ2-7 gives the whole variable domain NAGVMQNPRHLVRRRGQEARLRCSPMKGHSHVYWYRQLPEEGLKFMVYLQKENIIDESGMPKERFSAEFPKEGPSILRIQQVVRGDSAAYFCASSPPGRGGYEQYFGPGTRLTVT.

This rearrangement joins TRBV4-3 to TRBJ1-2; no firm D call. This CDR3 has 17 amino acids. V lost 4 bases and J lost 3, with 21 bases in between. CDR1 and CDR2 (germline): LGHNA, YSLEER. The CDR3 sequence is CASSPPIGLGVDYGYTF. DNA of the CDR3: TGCGCCAGCAGCCCGCCAATAGGGCTTGGGGTTGACTATGGCTACACCTTC.

The chain links TRBV19 to TRBJ1-2; possible D gene TRBD1, 5 bases. The V gene's germline CDR1 is LNHDA and CDR2 SQIVND (reference sequence). The CDR3 extends over 14 amino acids. Trimming removed 2 bases from V and 6 bases from J, with 13 bases in between. Here the CDR3 reads CASSIFQGGNGYTF. The CDR3 DNA reads as TGTGCCAGTAGTATATTCCAGGGTGGGAATGGCTACACCTTC.